This T cell receptor (beta chain) is from a study of naive and memory T cell subsets (dated by TCRdb to about 2017). Regarding the complete study: In the figure summarizing the skin biopsy and whole blood samples, some 10 blood donors, 7 tuberculin skin test biopsies and 3 saline control biopsies were reported. Usually PCR2 was run as a SYBR Green qPCR and stopped at a set threshold, although low-input samples could use end-point PCR (roughly 6 cycles) instead.

Preparation of the library involved 5' RACE. The ligated cDNA was amplified in four rounds of PCR with nested alpha and beta constant region primers together with the SP2 primer. For the blood and skin samples, reverse transcription of TCR RNA was done with SuperScript IV along with alpha and beta constant region primers. An oligonucleotide carrying the Illumina SP2 primer and a UMI was ligated to the cDNA 3' end using T4 RNA ligase 1. The 12-nucleotide UMI consisted of two random hexamers with an eight-base spacer between the hexamers to prevent hairpin formation. From the second PCR onward, TCR alpha and beta chain libraries were processed separately and dual indexed for multiplexing. After pooling, the indexed libraries were analyzed by capillary electrophoresis and sequenced on either an Illumina MiSeq or NextSeq. PhiX DNA at about 5-8% was spiked into libraries to increase base diversity and improve cluster recognition. The authors processed their data as follows. UMIs were extracted from read 2 by Demultiplexor and combined with the TCR sequence from read 1, and reads were split according to sample indices. Decombinator identified V and J genes and V-J junctions, assigning each TCR a five-part identifier including V and J deletions. Collapsinator used UMIs to correct sequencing errors and PCR amplification heterogeneity, producing a UMI-based abundance for each TCR. CDR3Translator turned identifiers into nucleotide sequence, translated that sequence into amino acids, and pulled out CDR3 regions based on terminal motifs. After normalization to the amount of input RNA, the error-corrected alpha and beta TCR counts from blood and from skin were compared. The public sequencing data were trimmed at Q25 with fastp and processed into clonotypes with MiXCR by TCRdb, which kept only in-frame beta chains. Merged by CDR3 protein, the rows form single entries marked with the most common genes and DNA. The authors' filters were not applied to this entry. The sample table contains 60,000 or so distinct CDR3 sequences; only one count was recorded for 7.2% of them. The ten largest clones represent around 9.7% of the sample.

Turning to this clonotype: Its specific antigen is unknown. No qualities accompany the bases; no much larger clone lies one base away.

CDR1 and CDR2 are read off the germline V gene as SQVTM and ANQGSEA. V and J lose 5 bases and 3 bases, and a span of 10 bases separates them. Including the terminal cysteine and phenylalanine, the CDR3 comprises 13 residues. CDR3 DNA only is kept here, 39 bases in frame from base 1. Findings and caveats that apply to the study as a whole: The RNA-based method was acknowledged to be potentially sensitive to changes in TCR transcripts with T cell activation and differentiation.

The study reported a robust and sensitive protocol to amplify, sequence and analyze TCRs, based on 3' ligation of a UMI-containing oligonucleotide to TCR cDNA. Whole blood analysis involved drawing around 2.7 ml of peripheral blood from adult healthy volunteers into Tempus tubes and then extracting RNA following the manufacturer's instructions. Total RNA was used without cell sorting and was treated with RQ1 DNase before reverse transcription, with a target input of roughly 1 to 1,100 ng. Libraries were prepared from skin biopsies and whole blood so that pipeline robustness could be tested in samples in which T cells form a minority population.

The chain uses TRBV29-1 and TRBJ2-2, with the D gene not clear enough to name. The receptor's source is a male donor in good health. At the DNA level, the sequence is TGCAGCGTTATTCGGCGAGACACCGGGGAGCTGTTTTTT. Its product reads: CSVIRRDTGELFF.